A single sample gave rise to the 26 T cell receptor beta chains below, sequenced in a study of shared clonotypes between healthy human individuals. Some clones are missing from TCRdb's copy, which holds only in-frame ones; the method was immunoSEQ multiplex PCR. The table has over a million clones, approximately 96% seen once. Sequencing input: naive CD4+ T cells sorted from blood. As for subset: CD45RA+ positively selected. Every receptor here comes from a man aged 25-45 years in good health.

CDR3 in amino acids: CASSLLATYEQYF. The CDR3, as DNA: TGTGCCAGCAGTTTACTAGCTACCTACGAGCAGTACTTC. V usage is TRBV28 and J usage is TRBJ2-7, with TRBD2 as a possible D gene (5 bases). There are 13 residues in the CDR3. CDR1 is MDHEN, CDR2 SYDVKM, per germline. Trimming pared 2 bases from V and 2 bases from J, leaving 7 bases between.

The V call is TRBV19, the J call TRBJ2-1; 14 bases agree with TRBD2. The CDR3 loop spans 15 amino acids. The junction had 3 bases not matched to a gene; V was cut back by 3 bases and J by 8 bases. Germline CDR1 is LNHDA and CDR2 is SQIVND (reference sequence). The CDR3 here is CASSIGTSGSDEQFF. In DNA form, the CDR3 reads TGTGCCAGTAGTATCGGGACTAGCGGGAGCGATGAGCAGTTCTTC.

The J gene is TRBJ2-7, the V gene TRBV29-1; 10 positions match TRBD2. Germline assignment: CDR1 SQVTM and CDR2 ANQGSEA. The CDR3 spans 16 residues. Germline trimming cut 2 bases from V and 3 bases from J; bases unmatched to any gene: 10. CDR3 coding DNA: TGCAGCGTTGAATTTCTTGGTAGCGGGAGGCTCTACGAGCAGTACTTC. It specifies CSVEFLGSGRLYEQYF.

V usage is TRBV5-1 and J usage is TRBJ2-1, with 11 bases that match TRBD2. CDR3 length equals 18 residues. V was pared by 4 bases and J by 10 bases, with 19 bases of the junction left unmatched. Germline lookup yields CDR1 SGHRS and CDR2 YFSETQ. CDR3 nucleotides: TGCGCCAGCAGCCCCTACCTACTAGCGGGAGAGGGGGGTGGAGAGCAGTTCTTC. Amino acids: CASSPYLLAGEGGGEQFF.

The chain employs TRBV5-5 and TRBJ2-5; D call uncertain. The germline V gene encodes CDR1 SGHKS and CDR2 YYEKEE (reference sequence). With 3 bases removed from V and 1 base from J, the gap between germline ends came to 7 bases. This CDR3 has 13 residues. Here the CDR3 reads CASSYPVQETQYF. The DNA for the CDR3 is TGTGCCAGCAGCTATCCAGTCCAAGAGACCCAGTACTTC.

On this clone: In the same sample, other DNA sequences code for this CDR3. This chain joins TRBV5-1 and TRBJ2-3; D unclear. Trimming left V 4 bases short and J 0 bases short, with 6 bases between. This CDR3 has 13 residues. Germline V gene lookup returns CDR1 SGHRS and CDR2 YFSETQ. CDR3 residues: CASSKGSTDTQYF. CDR3 nucleotides: TGCGCCAGCAGCAAAGGGAGCACAGATACGCAGTATTTT.

The chain employs TRBV28 and TRBJ2-1, with 7 bases aligning to TRBD1. V was pared by 8 bases and J by 0 bases, with 7 bases of the junction left unmatched. The V gene's germline CDR1 is MDHEN and CDR2 SYDVKM. The CDR3 is made up of 15 amino acids. The CDR3 DNA reads as TGTGCCAGCCTACCAGGGGGAAGCTCCTACAATGAGCAGTTCTTC. Translating gives CASLPGGSSYNEQFF.

The chain carries TRBV14 and TRBJ2-1; no clear D. Trimming shortened V by 3 bases and J by 7 bases, and 13 bases separated the two germline ends. CDR3 length equals 14 residues. Germline V CDR1 and CDR2: SGHDN, FVKESK. The CDR3 loop reads CASSHDPGWNEQFF. CDR3 in DNA: TGTGCCAGCAGCCATGATCCAGGATGGAATGAGCAGTTCTTC.

This rearrangement joins TRBV7-9 to TRBJ2-1, with 8 bases fitting TRBD2. V lost 5 bases, J lost 4 bases, and 13 bases stayed unmatched. This CDR3 is 17 amino acids long. The V gene's germline CDR1 is SEHNR and CDR2 FQNEAQ (reference sequence). The CDR3 spells CASSLGSLADRYNEQFF. Written as DNA, the CDR3 is TGTGCCAGCAGCCTAGGATCACTAGCGGACCGGTACAATGAGCAGTTCTTC.

The chain employs TRBV25-1 and TRBJ2-7, with 10 bases fitting TRBD2. Germline CDR1 is MGHDK and CDR2 is SYGVNS. This CDR3 spans 15 amino acids. V was clipped by 6 bases and J by 0 bases; unmatched bases: 5. The CDR3 coding sequence is TGTGCCAGCAGAGAAGGACTAGCGGCCTCCTACGAGCAGTACTTC. Residues: CASREGLAASYEQYF.

CDR3 region: CASSLPGLAGISDTQYF. In DNA, the CDR3 is TGTGCCAGCAGTTTACCAGGACTAGCGGGAATCTCAGATACGCAGTATTTT. The V and J genes are TRBV28 and TRBJ2-3, with 12 bases lining up with TRBD2. V shed 2 bases and J 4 bases; nucleotides not matched to a gene: 7. The CDR3 is 17 residues long. Germline V gene sequence: CDR1 MDHEN, CDR2 SYDVKM. Full variable domain (remainder filled in from reference TRBV28 and TRBJ2-3): DVKVTQSSRYLVKRTGEKVFLECVQDMDHENMFWYRQDPGLGLRLIYFSYDVKMKEKGDIPEGYSVSREKKERFSLILESASTNQTSMYLCASSLPGLAGISDTQYFGPGTRLTVL.

The V call is TRBV29-1, the J call TRBJ2-7; D is possibly TRBD1 (5 bases). Germline V lookup: CDR1 SQVTM, CDR2 ANQGSEA. V dropped 5 bases and J dropped 2 bases, with 10 bases sitting between them. This CDR3 has 12 residues. The DNA of the CDR3 is TGCAGCGTTAACCAGGGAACCTACGAGCAGTACTTC. Encoded protein: CSVNQGTYEQYF.

V gene TRBV5-1 combines with J gene TRBJ1-3; unclear D gene. CDR3 length: 16 residues. The germline V gene has CDR1 SGHRS and CDR2 YFSETQ. V shed 4 bases and J shed 3 bases, with 17 bases lying between them. CDR3 nucleotides: TGCGCCAGCAGCCCCGGACGGCCCGAGGGTGGAAACACCATATATTTT. It specifies CASSPGRPEGGNTIYF.

V and J are TRBV6-5 and TRBJ1-1; tentatively, D is TRBD1 (5 bases). From germline, CDR1 is MNHEY and CDR2 SVGAGI. Trimming took 7 bases from V and 1 from J, leaving 13 bases between them. This CDR3 is built from 14 residues. Written as DNA, the CDR3 is TGTGCCAGCATGGTTTGGGGGAAGAACACTGAAGCTTTCTTT. It is translated as CASMVWGKNTEAFF.

This clone is a singleton in its sample. The CDR3 region is CASSLGTRTGSNEQYF. For the CDR3, the DNA is TGTGCCAGCAGCTTGGGTACAAGGACAGGGAGCAACGAGCAGTACTTC. J is TRBJ2-7 and V is TRBV5-4; TRBD1 aligns across 8 bases. The germline CDR1 and CDR2 sequences are SGHNT and YYREEE (reference sequence). CDR3 length equals 16 residues. With V trimmed by 0 bases and J by 5 bases, 10 bases remained unmatched.

V is TRBV19 and J is TRBJ2-7, with D perhaps being TRBD1 or TRBD2 (5 bases each). V lost 6 bases, J lost 4 bases, and 19 bases lay in between. Germline V lookup: CDR1 LNHDA, CDR2 SQIVND (reference sequence). The CDR3 is 15 residues long. The CDR3 DNA follows: TGTGCCAGTAGATCTTTGAGGGACGGAGGATACGAGCAGTACTTC. Amino acid sequence: CASRSLRDGGYEQYF. Drawing the rest from reference TRBV19 and TRBJ2-7, the complete variable domain is DGGITQSPKYLFRKEGQNVTLSCEQNLNHDAMYWYRQDPGQGLRLIYYSQIVNDFQKGDIAEGYSVSREKKESFPLTVTSAQKNPTAFYLCASRSLRDGGYEQYFGPGTRLTVT.

The V and J genes are TRBV7-2 and TRBJ1-1, with 7 bases lining up with TRBD1. CDR1 and CDR2 (germline): SGHTA, FQGNSA. V trimming: 3 bases; J trimming: 0 bases; junction bases outside the gene matches: 4. This CDR3 comprises 15 residues. CDR3 loop: CASSFTRGVNTEAFF. The DNA of the CDR3 is TGTGCCAGCAGCTTTACCAGGGGGGTGAACACTGAAGCTTTCTTT.

V gene TRBV5-1 combines with J gene TRBJ2-1, with 7 bases identical to TRBD2. Germline-derived CDR1 and CDR2 are SGHRS and YFSETQ. The CDR3 spans 15 residues. J lost 4 bases, V lost 5 bases, and 9 bases had no gene match. The CDR3 coding sequence is TGCGCCAGCAGTCCGACTAGCATTATTTACAATGAGCAGTTCTTC. It specifies CASSPTSIIYNEQFF.

V usage is TRBV5-1 and J usage is TRBJ2-7; D not certain. The V end lost 1 base, the J end lost 2 bases, and 10 bases lay between the germline ends. CDR1 is SGHRS, CDR2 YFSETQ, per germline. CDR3 length: 14 amino acids. The CDR3 protein is CASSLKGPTYEQYF. CDR3 nucleotides: TGCGCCAGCAGCTTGAAGGGCCCTACCTACGAGCAGTACTTC.

This sequence joins TRBV9 and TRBJ2-1; TRBD1 matches 9 bases. The CDR3 contains 18 residues. V was pared by 3 bases and J by 3 bases, with 13 bases of the junction left unmatched. Germline assignment: CDR1 SGDLS and CDR2 YYNGEE. CDR3 bases: TGTGCCAGCAGCGATCGTGTAACAGGGGGCATTTTCTACAATGAGCAGTTCTTC. Translating it yields CASSDRVTGGIFYNEQFF.

This chain connects TRBV28 to TRBJ2-1, with D uncertain. Germline CDR1 and CDR2: MDHEN and SYDVKM. The ends were cut back, 8 bases at V and 2 bases at J, with 7 bases in the middle. This CDR3 region has 12 residues. DNA for the CDR3: TGTGCCAGCGGGTCTACCTACAATGAGCAGTTCTTC. Translation gives CASGSTYNEQFF.

This chain joins TRBV5-1 and TRBJ2-7; 8 nucleotides match TRBD1. The V gene's germline CDR1 is SGHRS and CDR2 YFSETQ. The CDR3 has 14 residues. V shed 4 bases and J 7 bases; nucleotides not matched to a gene: 10. CDR3 DNA sequence: TGCGCCAGCAGCCACGTGGACAGGGAAAAAGAGCAGTACTTC. Amino acid sequence: CASSHVDREKEQYF.

The chain links TRBV7-3 to TRBJ2-7, with D tentatively TRBD1 (5 bases). There are 16 residues in the CDR3. Germline V gives CDR1 SGHTA, CDR2 FQGTGA. The V gene lost 4 bases and the J gene lost 5 bases, with 21 bases spanning the gap. CDR3 region: CASSSPRTPQGNEQYF. The CDR3 coding sequence is TGTGCCAGCAGCTCCCCGAGAACCCCGCAGGGTAACGAGCAGTACTTC.

This chain uses TRBV27 with TRBJ2-2; 11 bases fit TRBD2. After removal of 6 bases from V and 2 bases from J, the junction contained 8 bases not matched to a gene. The CDR3 extends over 17 amino acids. Germline values: CDR1 MNHEY, CDR2 SMNVEV (reference sequence). CDR3 sequence reads: CASSKYRLAGNTGELFF. In DNA, the CDR3 is TGTGCCAGCAGCAAATACCGACTAGCGGGAAACACCGGGGAGCTGTTTTTT.

Written as DNA, the CDR3 is TGTGCCAGCACCAAAAGGGCCCCCGGGACAATGAACACTGAAGCTTTCTTT. Its protein is CASTKRAPGTMNTEAFF. This chain joins TRBV27 and TRBJ1-1, with a tentative D call TRBD1 (6 bases). Trimming took off 7 bases at V and 0 bases at J, with 21 bases between the two ends. Germline assignment: CDR1 MNHEY and CDR2 SMNVEV (reference sequence). The CDR3 length is 17 residues.

The V call is TRBV7-2, the J call TRBJ2-5; 10 bases fit TRBD2. V shed 2 bases, J shed 1 base, and the junction held 13 bases outside the gene matches. The germline CDR1 and CDR2 sequences are SGHTA and FQGNSA. The CDR3 is 19 amino acids. CDR3 residues: CASSLIPLAGVVGQETQYF. CDR3 nucleotides: TGTGCCAGCAGCTTAATCCCCCTAGCGGGAGTGGTAGGCCAAGAGACCCAGTACTTC.